The 10 T cell receptor beta chains below were found in one sample sequenced in a study of Graves' ophthalmopathy and Graves' hyperthyroidism (dated 2018 in TCRdb). TCRdb lists the instrument as Illumina HiSeq 2000. For repertoire sequencing, TCR beta CDR3 regions were amplified from RNA transcripts. A first-round RT-PCR used HTBI primers with the Qiagen OneStep RT-PCR kit, followed by a second-round multiplex PCR, size selection and purification. The public reads were reprocessed in TCRdb via fastp at Q25 and MiXCR, keeping in-frame beta chains. Each record represents a unique CDR3 protein, reported with the most common genes and DNA among its rows. The sample data list about half a million distinct CDR3 sequences, and under 15% of these were observed just once. The ten largest clones take up 9.8% of the sample. The sequencing sample was made of blood. The receptors derive from a woman aged 30 to 39 with Graves' ophthalmopathy. Donor details come from another sample of the same person, matched by shared clones.

In this sample, this clonotype turned up many times. V is TRBV7-9 and J is TRBJ2-7; D gene ambiguous. The V end was cut by 4 bases, the J end by 6 bases, with 19 bases between. CDR3 length: 15 amino acids. From germline, CDR1 is SEHNR and CDR2 FQNEAQ (reference sequence). In nucleotides, the CDR3 is TGTGCCAGCAGCTCCCCAAGAACGGGCGGCCGCGAGCAGTACTTC. Protein product: CASSSPRTGGREQYF.

This clonotype was seen many times. The chain links TRBV14 to TRBJ1-2; a possible D gene is TRBD1 (5 bases). CDR3 length: 16 amino acids. From germline, CDR1 is SGHDN and CDR2 FVKESK. Trimming removed 2 bases at V and 2 bases at J, with 15 bases between. CDR3 coding DNA: TGTGCCAGCAGCCAACTGTCGGGGGGATGGAACTATGGCTACACCTTC. Its translation is CASSQLSGGWNYGYTF.

This clonotype was seen at least ten times. This chain links TRBV19 with TRBJ1-1; D is perhaps TRBD1 (6 bases). V was trimmed by 6 bases and J by 5 bases, leaving 13 bases between them. CDR1 and CDR2 from the germline V gene are LNHDA and SQIVND (reference sequence). The CDR3 runs 13 residues. The CDR3 here is CASRKGGRTEAFF. CDR3 in DNA: TGTGCCAGTAGGAAAGGGGGTCGTACTGAAGCTTTCTTT.

This clonotype was detected many times. The chain links TRBV18 to TRBJ1-6; no reliable D call. Trimming removed 6 bases from V and 7 bases from J, with 10 bases in between. CDR1 is KGHSH and CDR2 is LQKENI in the germline V gene. There are 13 residues in the CDR3. CDR3 nucleotides: TGTGCCAGCTCCCCGGGAGAGAATTCACCCCTCCACTTT. Amino acid sequence: CASSPGENSPLHF.

This chain links TRBV5-6 with TRBJ2-5; a weak D match, TRBD2 (5 bases). This CDR3 is built from 16 residues. The germline CDR1 and CDR2 sequences are SGHDT and YYEEEE. Trimming stripped 6 bases from V and 5 bases from J, with 23 bases between. DNA for the CDR3: TGTGCCAGCATCCCGCGGGCGGGCTCCCGGCGGGAGACCCAGTACTTC. It yields the protein CASIPRAGSRRETQYF. The whole variable domain, remainder taken from reference TRBV5-6 and TRBJ2-5, is DAGVTQSPTHLIKTRGQQVTLRCSPKSGHDTVSWYQQALGQGPQFIFQYYEEEERQRGNFPDRFSGHQFPNYSSELNVNALLLGDSALYLCASIPRAGSRRETQYFGPGTRLLVL.

This clonotype has a count of ten or more. Here the CDR3 reads CSVPETDYSNQPQHF. The CDR3 region has the DNA TGCAGTGTCCCCGAGACAGACTATAGCAATCAGCCCCAGCATTTT. The chain combines TRBV20-1 with TRBJ1-5; TRBD1 might be the D (5 bases). V was clipped by 7 bases and J by 0 bases, with 16 bases between them. The length of the CDR3 is 15 residues. Germline lookup yields CDR1 DFQATT and CDR2 SNEGSKA (reference sequence).

The chain combines TRBV3-1 with TRBJ2-6, with TRBD1 matching over 7 bases. V shed 4 bases and J 2 bases; nucleotides not matched to a gene: 5. Germline V gives CDR1 LGHDT, CDR2 YNNKEL (reference sequence). This CDR3 comprises 16 residues. The CDR3 nucleotides read TGTGCCAGCAGCCTACAAGGGGGCACTGGGGCCAACGTCCTGACTTTC. Its protein product is CASSLQGGTGANVLTF.

This clonotype was recorded at least ten times. The rearrangement uses TRBV12-3 or TRBV12-4 and TRBJ1-1, with 11 bases matching TRBD1. The CDR3 length is 14 residues. V shed 7 bases and J 3 bases; nucleotides not matched to a gene: 4. CDR3 sequence (DNA): TGTGCCAGCACCCGGGACAGGGGGTACACTGAAGCTTTCTTT. Translation: CASTRDRGYTEAFF.

Many counts were recorded for this clonotype. The chain joins TRBV4-1 to TRBJ2-7, with D possibly TRBD1 on 6 matching bases. The germline gives CDR1 MGHRA, CDR2 YSYEKL. Deletions cut 0 bases from V and 3 bases from J, with 15 bases between. The CDR3 runs to 16 residues. In nucleotides, the CDR3 is TGCGCCAGCAGCCAAGAAAAAATGGCAGGGGACTACGAGCAGTACTTC. Its translation is CASSQEKMAGDYEQYF.

This clonotype was picked up many times. The chain is built from TRBV10-3 and TRBJ1-1; a possible D gene is TRBD1 (5 bases). The V end lost 5 bases, the J end lost 0 bases, and 16 bases lay between the germline ends. Germline CDR1 reads ENHRY; CDR2 reads SYGVKD. CDR3 length equals 16 residues. DNA of the CDR3: TGTGCCATCAGTCAAAAATCTGGGGGGATGAACACTGAAGCTTTCTTT. Amino acids: CAISQKSGGMNTEAFF.